The 23 T cell receptor beta chains in this list originate from one sample, sequenced in a study of spatial heterogeneity in lung cancer. Antigens of these TCRs are unknown. Study-wide results and limits: The study found that expanded intratumoral alpha and beta TCR counts tracked tumor mutation counts.

The time point: sample taken at primary tumor resection. TCRdb called the 5' RACE reads again in MiXCR, with one record for every CDR3 protein. The data show more than 15,000 distinct CDR3 sequences, with less than 7.5% seen just once and 5.5% to 8% held by the top ten. Sequencing used lung tumor tissue, obtained at surgery. Receptors originate from a male donor with early-stage non-small cell lung cancer.

This clonotype has at least ten counts. The J gene is TRBJ1-6, the V gene TRBV9, with 8 nucleotides matching TRBD1. Germline V lookup: CDR1 SGDLS, CDR2 YYNGEE. J was trimmed by 9 bases and V by 5 bases; bases with no gene match: 7. The CDR3 totals 14 residues. The CDR3 sequence is CASSDRGGGSPLHF. The DNA of the CDR3 is TGTGCCAGCAGTGACAGGGGCGGGGGTTCACCCCTCCACTTT.

This clonotype was recorded at least ten times. The V call is TRBV10-3, the J call TRBJ1-5; 12 nucleotides match TRBD1. Per the germline V gene, CDR1 is ENHRY and CDR2 is SYGVKD. The V gene end was trimmed by 0 bases and the J gene end by 1 base; junction bases not matched to a gene: 1. CDR3 length equals 17 residues. CDR3 nucleotides: TGTGCCATCAGTGAGTCGGGACAGGGGGCCAGCAATCAGCCCCAGCATTTT. It codes for CAISESGQGASNQPQHF.

The rearrangement links TRBV7-2 to TRBJ2-1, with a weak D call TRBD2 (5 bases). CDR3 length: 16 residues. V was trimmed by 2 bases and J by 2 bases, leaving 13 bases between them. Germline CDR1 reads SGHTA; CDR2 reads FQGNSA. CDR3 amino acids: CASSLSSGPPYNEQFF. CDR3 DNA sequence: TGTGCCAGCAGCTTATCGAGCGGCCCCCCCTACAATGAGCAGTTCTTC. Full variable domain (outside the CDR3, taken from reference TRBV7-2 and TRBJ2-1): GAGVSQSPSNKVTEKGKDVELRCDPISGHTALYWYRQSLGQGLEFLIYFQGNSAPDKSGLPSDRFSAERTGGSVSTLTIQRTQQEDSAVYLCASSLSSGPPYNEQFFGPGTRLTVL.

This clonotype was detected ten times or more. This chain uses TRBV7-6 with TRBJ2-2, with 13 bases matching TRBD2. Trimming removed 1 base from V and 5 bases from J; junction bases left unmatched: 7. Per germline, CDR1 SGHVS and CDR2 FNYEAQ. The CDR3 covers 18 residues. The CDR3 is CASSLVGLAGAMTGELFF. Written as DNA, the CDR3 is TGTGCCAGCAGCTTAGTAGGACTAGCGGGAGCAATGACCGGGGAGCTGTTTTTT.

This clonotype was seen repeatedly, ten times or more. This chain connects TRBV29-1 to TRBJ1-1; no clear D. V lost 4 bases to trimming and J lost 8 bases, with 8 bases between them. Germline lookup yields CDR1 SQVTM and CDR2 ANQGSEA. CDR3 length: 10 amino acids. CDR3 sequence: CSVADFEAFF. CDR3 DNA: TGCAGCGTTGCCGACTTCGAAGCTTTCTTT.

This clonotype was seen ten or more times. This chain joins TRBV6-5 and TRBJ1-6; TRBD1 aligns across 7 bases. This CDR3 has 13 residues. Germline CDR1 MNHEY, CDR2 SVGAGI. The J segment lost 17 bases and the V segment lost 4 bases, leaving 11 bases of the junction unmatched. Here the CDR3 DNA reads TGTGCCAGCAGTTCCGGGGACAGATACCTCGTCCACTTT. Protein product: CASSSGDRYLVHF.

This clonotype was seen more than once but under ten times. The CDR3 DNA follows: TGCAGCGGGGAGGCGGGGTCCTACAATGAGCAGTTCTTC. It translates to CSGEAGSYNEQFF. The gene calls are TRBV29-1 and TRBJ2-1; D may be TRBD2 (6 bases). V lost 7 bases and J 1 base, leaving 11 bases between the germline ends. The CDR3 sequence is 13 residues long. Germline values: CDR1 SQVTM, CDR2 ANQGSEA.

This clonotype was recorded many times. The genes are TRBV10-1 and TRBJ2-3, with 9 bases aligning to TRBD2. J lost 4 bases, V lost 0 bases, and 5 bases had no gene match. The CDR3 has 16 amino acids. Germline CDR1 and CDR2: WNHNN and SYGVQD (reference sequence). CDR3 DNA: TGCGCCAGCAGTGAGTCGAAGGGCGGGAGGGCAGATACGCAGTATTTT. It translates to CASSESKGGRADTQYF.

This clonotype is labeled as medium-sized. The chain couples TRBV7-2 to TRBJ1-1, with no clear D. The CDR3 length is 13 residues. V lost 5 bases, J lost 5 bases, and 12 bases lay in between. CDR1 is SGHTA, CDR2 FQGNSA, per germline. The CDR3 protein is CASSQSPMTEAFF. The CDR3 nucleotides are TGTGCCAGCAGCCAATCACCGATGACTGAAGCTTTCTTT.

This clonotype was counted at least ten times. This sequence joins TRBV29-1 and TRBJ2-5, with 14 nucleotides matching TRBD2. Trimming at V came to 6 bases and at J to 5 bases, leaving 5 bases not matched to a gene. The CDR3 covers 14 residues. Germline V gene data show CDR1 as SQVTM and CDR2 as ANQGSEA. CDR3 in DNA: TGCAGCGTAGTGGGACTAGCGGGAGTGGAGACCCAGTACTTC. It encodes CSVVGLAGVETQYF.

This clonotype was detected ten times or more. The V and J genes are TRBV4-2 and TRBJ1-4; D remains ambiguous. This CDR3 has 15 amino acids. CDR1 is LGHNA, CDR2 YNFKEQ, per germline. V was clipped by 4 bases and J by 2 bases, with 11 bases between them. CDR3 bases: TGTGCCAGCAGCCCGAGTCTTTCGACTAATGAAAAACTGTTTTTT. This translates into CASSPSLSTNEKLFF.

This clonotype was seen repeatedly, ten times or more. CDR3 sequence: CASSRRETEKLFF. The CDR3 region has the DNA TGTGCCAGCAGTCGACGCGAAACAGAAAAACTGTTTTTT. This chain connects TRBV27 to TRBJ1-4; D not certain. V lost 5 bases, J lost 8 bases, and 12 bases lay in between. The CDR3 runs to 13 residues. Germline loops: CDR1 MNHEY, CDR2 SMNVEV (reference sequence).

Ten or more counts support this clonotype. The chain carries TRBV28 and TRBJ2-7; a possible D gene is TRBD1 (6 bases). The length of the CDR3 is 14 residues. Trimming removed 4 bases at V and 9 bases at J, with 19 bases between. Germline-derived CDR1 and CDR2 are MDHEN and SYDVKM. CDR3 amino acids: CASSSGQSRIGQYF. CDR3 nucleotide sequence: TGTGCCAGCAGTTCAGGACAGTCACGGATCGGGCAGTACTTC.

The chain employs TRBV3-1 and TRBJ1-1, with D hard to call. This CDR3 is built from 15 residues. V was cut by 2 bases and J by 0 bases, with 10 bases left in between. Germline CDR1 reads LGHDT; CDR2 reads YNNKEL (reference sequence). CDR3 sequence (DNA): TGTGCCAGCAGCCAATCCCCCCAACTGAACACTGAAGCTTTCTTT. Translation gives CASSQSPQLNTEAFF. The full variable domain, completed using reference TRBV3-1 and TRBJ1-1, is DTAVSQTPKYLVTQMGNDKSIKCEQNLGHDTMYWYKQDSKKFLKIMFSYNNKELIINETVPNRFSPKSPDKAHLNLHINSLELGDSAVYFCASSQSPQLNTEAFFGQGTRLTVV.

This clonotype has ten or more counts. The genes are TRBV29-1 and TRBJ2-1, with D possibly TRBD2 on 5 matching bases. Germline loops: CDR1 SQVTM, CDR2 ANQGSEA. The V gene lost 6 bases and the J gene lost 6 bases, with 9 bases spanning the gap. The CDR3 totals 11 residues. For the CDR3, the DNA is TGCAGCGTGGAGGTGTTCAATGAGCAGTTCTTC. Amino acid sequence: CSVEVFNEQFF.

This clonotype was seen at least ten times. The chain carries TRBV11-2 and TRBJ2-3; 9 nucleotides agree with TRBD2. J gave up 6 bases and V 6 bases, and 10 bases lay outside the gene matches. Germline CDR1 reads SGHAT; CDR2 reads FQNNGV. CDR3 length: 15 amino acids. DNA of the CDR3: TGTGCCAGCAGTGGTGCGGGGGGGGCACCGGATACGCAGTATTTT. This sequence encodes CASSGAGGAPDTQYF.

The V gene is TRBV7-9, the J gene TRBJ2-3; a weak D match, TRBD1 (5 bases). Germline V lookup: CDR1 SEHNR, CDR2 FQNEAQ (reference sequence). Trimming pared 3 bases from V and 5 bases from J, leaving 12 bases between. The CDR3 has 14 residues. The CDR3 region is CASSFQGFQDTQYF. Here the CDR3 DNA reads TGTGCCAGCAGCTTTCAGGGTTTTCAAGATACGCAGTATTTT.

This clonotype is medium-sized (0.01 to 0.1%) within its sample. The rearrangement links TRBV20-1 to TRBJ2-3, with 7 bases matching TRBD2. V was clipped by 3 bases and J by 2 bases; unmatched bases: 8. Per germline, CDR1 DFQATT and CDR2 SNEGSKA (reference sequence). CDR3 length: 15 residues. The CDR3 region is CSARAVAGLTDTQYF. The CDR3 DNA is TGCAGTGCTAGGGCGGTAGCGGGCCTCACAGATACGCAGTATTTT.

In this sample, this clonotype turned up many times. This chain joins TRBV7-9 and TRBJ1-1; 8 bases line up with TRBD1. Germline V gene sequence: CDR1 SEHNR, CDR2 FQNEAQ (reference sequence). There are 15 residues in the CDR3. With V trimmed by 0 bases and J by 5 bases, 5 bases remained unmatched. CDR3 region: CASSLAAGGRTEAFF. The CDR3 nucleotides read TGTGCCAGCAGCTTAGCGGCAGGGGGCCGGACTGAAGCTTTCTTT.

This clonotype was seen ten or more times. The chain links TRBV7-2 to TRBJ2-7; D is tentatively TRBD1 or TRBD2 (5 bases each). The V gene lost 0 bases and the J gene lost 3 bases, with 12 bases spanning the gap. The CDR3 extends over 15 amino acids. The germline CDR1 and CDR2 sequences are SGHTA and FQGNSA. CDR3 sequence (DNA): TGTGCCAGCAGCTTAGCGGGGACCTCCTACTACGAGCAGTACTTC. Residues: CASSLAGTSYYEQYF.

This clonotype was counted at least ten times. The gene calls are TRBV20-1 and TRBJ2-7; a possible D gene is TRBD1 (7 bases). With 5 bases removed from V and 2 bases from J, the gap between germline ends came to 19 bases. CDR1 is DFQATT, CDR2 SNEGSKA, per germline (reference sequence). The CDR3 totals 15 residues. The chain's CDR3 is CSASRQGGMAYEQYF. The CDR3 DNA reads as TGCAGTGCTTCTAGACAGGGAGGTATGGCCTACGAGCAGTACTTC.

This clonotype is classed as medium-sized. The genes are TRBV4-1 and TRBJ1-1; no firm D call. Trimming removed 4 bases from V and 1 base from J, with 13 bases in between. Germline CDR1 and CDR2: MGHRA and YSYEKL. There are 15 residues in the CDR3. CDR3 residues: CASSPGNKKNTEAFF. CDR3 bases: TGCGCCAGCAGCCCAGGTAACAAGAAGAACACTGAAGCTTTCTTT.

This clonotype is labeled large. The gene calls are TRBV20-1 and TRBJ2-3, with 13 bases lining up with TRBD2. The length of the CDR3 is 16 residues. Germline CDR1 and CDR2: DFQATT and SNEGSKA (reference sequence). V lost 0 bases and J lost 3; bases outside the gene matches: 3. CDR3 region: CSARDPGLAGTDTQYF. The DNA for the CDR3 is TGCAGTGCTAGAGATCCGGGACTAGCGGGAACAGATACGCAGTATTTT.